This record concerns one T cell receptor (beta chain) sequence. Its antigen is not identified. In TCRdb, the 5' RACE reads were re-called with MiXCR into one record per CDR3 protein. In the table there are about 34,000 distinct CDR3 sequences, roughly 25% of which are singletons. V lost 0 bases and J lost 6; bases outside the gene matches: 8. The CDR3 sequence is 18 residues long. Germline V gene data show CDR1 as SGHAT and CDR2 as FQNNGV. General observations from the study: Tumor Tregs overlapped most with tumor, then blood, naive CD4+ cells.

Sequencing was carried out using naive CD4+ T cells sorted from a lymph node. This sample's subset: naive CD4+ T cells, CD4+CD45RA+CD25-. The sequence was obtained from a female donor with breast cancer. V and J are TRBV11-2 and TRBJ2-1; 13 nucleotides match TRBD2. CDR3 protein: CASSLELLLAGGGNEQFF. The DNA of the CDR3 is TGTGCCAGCAGCTTAGAGCTCCTACTAGCGGGAGGGGGCAATGAGCAGTTCTTC.